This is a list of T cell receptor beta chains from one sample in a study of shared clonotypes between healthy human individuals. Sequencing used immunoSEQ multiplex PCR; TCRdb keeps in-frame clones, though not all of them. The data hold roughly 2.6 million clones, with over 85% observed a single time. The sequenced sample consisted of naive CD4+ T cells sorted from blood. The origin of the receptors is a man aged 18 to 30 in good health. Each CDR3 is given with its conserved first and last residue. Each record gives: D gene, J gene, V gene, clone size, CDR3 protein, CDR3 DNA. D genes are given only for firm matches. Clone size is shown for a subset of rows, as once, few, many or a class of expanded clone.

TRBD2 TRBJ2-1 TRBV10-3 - CAIMSPTSGSNEQFF TGTGCCATCATGAGTCCGACTAGCGGGAGTAATGAGCAGTTCTTC
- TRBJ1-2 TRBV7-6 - CASSLDRVGGYTF TGTGCCAGCAGCTTAGACAGGGTTGGTGGCTACACCTTC
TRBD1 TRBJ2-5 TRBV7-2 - CASSVDRVRQETQYF TGTGCCAGCAGCGTCGACAGGGTGAGACAAGAGACCCAGTACTTC
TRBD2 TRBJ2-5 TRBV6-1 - CATGTSGYQETQYF TGTGCCACCGGGACTAGCGGGTACCAAGAGACCCAGTACTTC
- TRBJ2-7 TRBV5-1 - CASSLWHQSYEQYF TGCGCCAGCAGCTTGTGGCACCAATCCTACGAGCAGTACTTC
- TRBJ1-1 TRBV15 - CATSRDLTEAFF TGTGCCACCAGCAGAGACCTCACTGAAGCTTTCTTT
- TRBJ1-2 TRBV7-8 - CASSFGGGNGYTF TGTGCCAGCAGCTTCGGGGGTGGGAATGGCTACACCTTC
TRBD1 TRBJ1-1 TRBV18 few CASSLGQGNTEAFF TGTGCCAGCTCACTGGGACAGGGAAACACTGAAGCTTTCTTT
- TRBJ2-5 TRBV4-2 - CASSPLGAGTQGTQYF TGTGCCAGCAGCCCCCTCGGGGCGGGGACCCAAGGGACCCAGTACTTC
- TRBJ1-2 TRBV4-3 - CASSQGRVLQGGYTF TGCGCCAGCAGCCAAGGTCGGGTCCTCCAAGGGGGCTACACCTTC
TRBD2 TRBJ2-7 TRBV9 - CASSAALAGGYEQYF TGTGCCAGCAGCGCAGCACTAGCGGGAGGCTACGAGCAGTACTTC
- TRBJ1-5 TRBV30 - CAWRDRKGMDQPQHF TGTGCCTGGAGGGATAGAAAGGGAATGGATCAGCCCCAGCATTTT
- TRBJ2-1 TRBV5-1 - CASSLEQPTYNEQFF TGCGCCAGCAGCTTGGAGCAGCCCACCTACAATGAGCAGTTCTTC
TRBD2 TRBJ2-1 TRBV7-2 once CASSLGLAVGLYNEQFF TGTGCCAGCAGCTTAGGTCTAGCGGTCGGCTTATACAATGAGCAGTTCTTC
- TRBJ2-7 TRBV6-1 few CASSGPIWTAADEQYF TGTGCCAGCAGTGGCCCGATCTGGACAGCAGCGGACGAGCAGTACTTC
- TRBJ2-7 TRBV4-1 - CASSQERGHEQYF TGCGCCAGCAGCCAAGAACGGGGCCACGAGCAGTACTTC
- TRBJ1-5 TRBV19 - CASSIEYNQPQHF TGTGCCAGTAGTATAGAGTATAATCAGCCCCAGCATTTT
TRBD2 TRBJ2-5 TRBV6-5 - CASRHSGRSETQYF TGTGCCAGCAGACACAGCGGGAGGAGCGAGACCCAGTACTTC
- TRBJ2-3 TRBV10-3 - CAISADSSPDTQYF TGTGCCATCAGTGCGGACTCCTCGCCAGATACGCAGTATTTT
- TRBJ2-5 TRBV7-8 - CASSLVPRGKRETQYF TGTGCCAGCAGCTTAGTTCCGAGGGGCAAAAGGGAGACCCAGTACTTC
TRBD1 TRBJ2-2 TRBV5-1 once CASSPLGDRNTGELFF TGCGCCAGCAGCCCCCTGGGGGACAGGAACACCGGGGAGCTGTTTTTT
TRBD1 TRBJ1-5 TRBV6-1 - CASVSTGVQPQHF TGTGCCAGCGTCTCGACAGGGGTACAGCCCCAGCATTTT
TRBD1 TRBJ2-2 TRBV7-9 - CASLTDRGHTGELFF TGTGCCAGCCTTACTGACAGGGGGCACACCGGGGAGCTGTTTTTT
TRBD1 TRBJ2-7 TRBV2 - CASRDDRVTYEQYF TGTGCCAGCAGGGATGACAGGGTCACCTACGAGCAGTACTTC
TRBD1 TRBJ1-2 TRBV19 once CASKSGQKTNYGYTF TGTGCCAGTAAATCGGGACAGAAGACAAACTATGGCTACACCTTC
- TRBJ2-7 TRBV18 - CASSPPRASYEQYF TGTGCCAGCTCACCCCCCCGGGCCAGCTACGAGCAGTACTTC
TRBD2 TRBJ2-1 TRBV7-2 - CASSPQLGGGLAGTNEQFF TGTGCCAGCAGCCCCCAGTTGGGCGGGGGACTAGCGGGAACCAATGAGCAGTTCTTC
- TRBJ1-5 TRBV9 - CASSSGGDNQPQHF TGTGCCAGCAGCTCCGGGGGGGACAATCAGCCCCAGCATTTT
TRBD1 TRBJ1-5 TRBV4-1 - CASSQEHRGSNQPQHF TGCGCCAGCAGCCAAGAACACAGGGGAAGCAATCAGCCCCAGCATTTT
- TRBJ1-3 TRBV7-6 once CASSLAWVVSGNTIYF TGTGCCAGCAGCTTAGCTTGGGTCGTCTCTGGAAACACCATATATTTT
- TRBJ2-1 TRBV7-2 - CASSLRDKGISYNEQFF TGTGCCAGCAGCTTAAGGGACAAGGGTATCTCCTACAATGAGCAGTTCTTC
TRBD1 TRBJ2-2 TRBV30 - CAWSGTGTGELFF TGTGCCTGGTCCGGGACAGGCACCGGGGAGCTGTTTTTT
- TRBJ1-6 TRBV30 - CAWGGWTYNSPLHF TGTGCCTGGGGAGGCTGGACCTATAATTCACCCCTCCACTTT
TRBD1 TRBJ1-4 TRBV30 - CAWGLDRGYEKLFF TGTGCCTGGGGTCTGGACAGGGGATATGAAAAACTGTTTTTT
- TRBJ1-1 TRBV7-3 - CASSLRGGDTEAFF TGTGCCAGCAGCCTCAGAGGGGGGGACACTGAAGCTTTCTTT
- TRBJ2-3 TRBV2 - CASSERVGTLGDTQYF TGTGCCAGCAGTGAAAGGGTTGGGACTTTGGGGGATACGCAGTATTTT
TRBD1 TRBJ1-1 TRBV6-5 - CASSSLGTGMNTEAFF TGTGCCAGCAGTTCACTCGGGACAGGCATGAACACTGAAGCTTTCTTT
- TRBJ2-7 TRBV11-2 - CASSLVVIRAYEQYF TGTGCCAGCAGCTTAGTCGTGATTAGAGCCTACGAGCAGTACTTC
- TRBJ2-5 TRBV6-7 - CASTYRQRETQYF TGTGCCAGCACTTACAGGCAGAGAGAGACCCAGTACTTC
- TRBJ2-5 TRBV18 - CASSPPHRDNLEQYF TGTGCCAGCTCACCACCTCATCGGGACAACCTGGAGCAGTACTTC
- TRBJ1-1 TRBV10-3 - CATTDSTNTEAFF TGTGCCACCACCGACAGTACGAACACTGAAGCTTTCTTT